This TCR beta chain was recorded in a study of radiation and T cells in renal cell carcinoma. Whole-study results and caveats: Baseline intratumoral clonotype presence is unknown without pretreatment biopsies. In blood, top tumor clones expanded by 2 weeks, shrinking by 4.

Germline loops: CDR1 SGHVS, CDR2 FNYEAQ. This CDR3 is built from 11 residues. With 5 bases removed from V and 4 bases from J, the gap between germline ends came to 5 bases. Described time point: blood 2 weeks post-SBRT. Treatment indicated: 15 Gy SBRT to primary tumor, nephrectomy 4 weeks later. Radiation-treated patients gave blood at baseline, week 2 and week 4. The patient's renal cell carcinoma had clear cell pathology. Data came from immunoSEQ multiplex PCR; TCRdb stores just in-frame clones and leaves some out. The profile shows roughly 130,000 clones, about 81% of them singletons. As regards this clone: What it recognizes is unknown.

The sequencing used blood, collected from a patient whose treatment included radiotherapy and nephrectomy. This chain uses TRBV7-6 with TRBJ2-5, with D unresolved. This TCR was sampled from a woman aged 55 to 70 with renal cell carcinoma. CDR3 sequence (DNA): TGTGCCAGCAGCCAGCTAGAGACCCAGTACTTC. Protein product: CASSQLETQYF. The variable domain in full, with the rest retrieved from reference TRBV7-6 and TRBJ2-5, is GAGVSQSPRYKVTKRGQDVALRCDPISGHVSLYWYRQALGQGPEFLTYFNYEAQQDKSGLPNDRFSAERPEGSISTLTIQRTEQRDSAMYRCASSQLETQYFGPGTRLLVL.